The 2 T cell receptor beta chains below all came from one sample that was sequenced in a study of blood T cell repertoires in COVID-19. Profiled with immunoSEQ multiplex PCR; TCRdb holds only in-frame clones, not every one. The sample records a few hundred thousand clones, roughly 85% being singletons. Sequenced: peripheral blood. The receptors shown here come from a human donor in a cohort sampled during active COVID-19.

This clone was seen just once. CDR3 in DNA: TGCAGCGTTGCACAGCGGGGGACGTGGTCCTACAATGAGCAGTTCTTC. Translated, it gives CSVAQRGTWSYNEQFF. The V call is TRBV29-1, the J call TRBJ2-1; 8 bases match TRBD2. With 4 bases clipped from V and 1 base from J, the junction kept 9 bases outside the gene matches. CDR3 length equals 16 residues. The germline V gene encodes CDR1 SQVTM and CDR2 ANQGSEA.

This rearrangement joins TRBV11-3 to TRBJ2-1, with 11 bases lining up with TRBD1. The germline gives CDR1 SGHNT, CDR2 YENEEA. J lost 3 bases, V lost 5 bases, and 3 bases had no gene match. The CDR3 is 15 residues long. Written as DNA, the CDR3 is TGTGCCAGCAGCCCAGGGACAGGGGGCTACAATGAGCAGTTCTTC. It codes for CASSPGTGGYNEQFF.